Below, 8 T cell receptor beta chains from the same sample are listed, as sequenced in a study of T cells in Graves' hyperthyroidism and ophthalmopathy. The TCR beta CDR3 regions underwent amplification using RNA transcripts as the source. With the HTBI primer set, the TCR CDR3 went through a first round of RT-PCR. TCRdb called the multiplex PCR reads again in MiXCR, with one record for every CDR3 protein. Counted here are about 540,000 distinct CDR3 sequences, 46% occurring once; the ten biggest clones make up 8% to 8.5%. The material sequenced was peripheral blood or thyroid tissue (not recorded which). The receptors shown here come from a woman between 18 and 30 years old with Graves' hyperthyroidism.

This clonotype was observed a few times. The V call is TRBV29-1, the J call TRBJ2-6, with 10 bases that match TRBD1. Trimming at V came to 0 bases and at J to 2 bases, leaving 10 bases not matched to a gene. The CDR3 runs to 19 residues. Germline CDR1 and CDR2: SQVTM and ANQGSEA. The CDR3 nucleotides read TGCAGCGTTGAAGATCCCGGGACAGGGGAGAGTCCTGGGGCCAACGTCCTGACTTTC. It specifies CSVEDPGTGESPGANVLTF.

Of note for this clonotype: An end of the junction differs from the germline gene, which may be a read error. This chain connects TRBV9 to TRBJ1-2; D gene unclear. CDR3 length: 13 residues. Germline V gene sequence: CDR1 SGDLS, CDR2 YYNGEE. CDR3 sequence: CASSVGRSDGCTF. The DNA of the CDR3 is TGTGCCAGCAGCGTTGGCAGGTCGGATGGCTGCACCTTC.

With respect to this clonotype: This may be a read error: a much more frequent sequence differs by one nucleotide. For the CDR3, the DNA is TGTGCGACCGGGGAGCGGGAGAACCACGGGCAGTACTTC. It yields the protein CATGERENHGQYF. V gene TRBV7-2 combines with J gene TRBJ2-7; 8 bases match TRBD2. From germline, CDR1 is SGHTA and CDR2 FQGNSA. This CDR3 is built from 13 residues. Full variable domain (remainder filled in from reference TRBV7-2 and TRBJ2-7): GAGVSQSPSNKVTEKGKDVELRCDPISGHTALYWYRQSLGQGLEFLIYFQGNSAPDKSGLPSDRFSAERTGGSVSTLTIQRTQQEDSAVYLCATGERENHGQYFGPGTRLTVT.

The chain combines TRBV29-1 with TRBJ2-5; D gene unclear. V gave up 1 base and J gave up 5 bases, with 11 bases separating them. Per germline, CDR1 SQVTM and CDR2 ANQGSEA. The length of the CDR3 is 13 residues. This CDR3 reads CSVEARLGETQYF. In DNA form, the CDR3 reads TGCAGCGTTGAAGCCCGGCTCGGGGAGACCCAGTACTTC.

Turning to this clonotype: One end of the junction does not line up with germline, which may come from a read error. The chain links TRBV5-4 to TRBJ1-1; D not certain. The germline CDR1 and CDR2 sequences are SGHNT and YYREEE (reference sequence). CDR3 length equals 13 residues. The CDR3 coding sequence is TGCGCCAGCAGCCCGGACGTGAACCATGAAGCTTTCTTT. Translated, it gives CASSPDVNHEAFF.

Regarding this clonotype: Germline and junction disagree at one end, which may indicate a read error. The chain combines TRBV24-1 with TRBJ1-1, with D perhaps TRBD1 (5 bases). This CDR3 has 16 residues. The germline V gene encodes CDR1 KGHDR and CDR2 SFDVKD. CDR3: CASSYSQVSMNTEAFF. For the CDR3, the DNA is TGCGCCAGCAGCTATTCACAGGTATCTATGAACACTGAAGCTTTCTTT.

This clonotype was counted a few times. This chain connects TRBV29-1 to TRBJ2-2; D is perhaps TRBD1 or TRBD2 (5 bases each). The V gene lost 6 bases and the J gene lost 4 bases, with 15 bases spanning the gap. Germline CDR1 SQVTM, CDR2 ANQGSEA. The CDR3 is 14 residues long. The CDR3 protein is CSVAEGTRTGELFF. DNA for the CDR3: TGCAGCGTAGCTGAAGGGACCCGCACCGGGGAGCTGTTTTTT.

As to this clonotype: The junction departs from germline at one end; a sequencing error may be responsible. The chain combines TRBV29-1 with TRBJ1-2; possibly TRBD1 for D (6 bases). This CDR3 has 11 residues. In germline, CDR1 is SQVTM, CDR2 ANQGSEA. Here the CDR3 DNA reads TGCAGCGTTGACAGGACGGGGGGCGACTCCTTC. It yields the protein CSVDRTGGDSF.